The text below deals with one T cell receptor (beta chain). Its specificity is not known. Sort purity for all populations was recorded as exceeding 98%. Expressed TCRB transcripts were sequenced after all isolated RNA was converted to cDNA. TCRdb keeps only in-frame clones here, not all; method: immunoSEQ multiplex PCR. The sample carries 200,000 to 250,000 clones, approximately 70% recorded once. Trimming took off 2 bases at V and 0 bases at J, with 8 bases between the two ends. The CDR3 has 15 residues. Germline V lookup: CDR1 MNHNY, CDR2 SVGAGI (reference sequence). This sample stems from a study of beta chain features in type 1 diabetes. Overall study findings and caveats: Cells expressing TCR highly could be over-represented by cDNA sequencing. TCRB repertoires of naive, central memory and Treg cells appeared more similar among patients than among healthy donors.

J is TRBJ2-1 and V is TRBV6-6; D uncertain. The sequenced sample was naive CD4+ T cells from blood. This TCR was recovered from a man aged 30 to 39 in good health. The CDR3 loop is CASSYEVRSYNEQFF. The CDR3 coding sequence is TGTGCCAGCAGTTACGAGGTGCGCTCCTACAATGAGCAGTTCTTC.